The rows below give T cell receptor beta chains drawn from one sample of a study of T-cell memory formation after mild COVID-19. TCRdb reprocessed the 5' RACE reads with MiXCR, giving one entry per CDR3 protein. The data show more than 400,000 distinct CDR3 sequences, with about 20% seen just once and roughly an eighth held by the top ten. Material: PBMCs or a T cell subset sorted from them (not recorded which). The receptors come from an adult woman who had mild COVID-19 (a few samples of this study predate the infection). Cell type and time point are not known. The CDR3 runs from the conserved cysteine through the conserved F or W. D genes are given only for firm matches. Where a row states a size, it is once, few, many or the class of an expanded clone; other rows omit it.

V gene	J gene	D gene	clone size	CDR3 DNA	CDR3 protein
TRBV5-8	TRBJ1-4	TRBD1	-	TGTGCCAGCAGCTTCGGGGACAGAGCCAATGAAAAACTGTTTTTT	CASSFGDRANEKLFF
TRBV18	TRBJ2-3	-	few	TGTGCCAGCTCACCCAATACAGGCAGCACAGATACGCAGTATTTT	CASSPNTGSTDTQYF
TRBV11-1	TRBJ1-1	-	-	TGTGCCAGCAGCTTAGGCATCCCATTGAGGGCAGTATCATCGAACACTGAAGCTTTCTTT	CASSLGIPLRAVSSNTEAFF
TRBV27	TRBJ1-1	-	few	TGTGCCAGCAGTTTATCGGGGGGGTGGGACACTGAAGCTTTCTTT	CASSLSGGWDTEAFF
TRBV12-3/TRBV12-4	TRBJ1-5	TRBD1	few	TGTGCCAGCAGTTTAGCGGGGACAGGGAGAAATCAGCCCCAGCATTTT	CASSLAGTGRNQPQHF
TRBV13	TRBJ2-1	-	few	TGTGCCAGCAGCTTAAAGGGTTGGAATGAGCAGTTCTTC	CASSLKGWNEQFF
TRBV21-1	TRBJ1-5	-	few	TGTGCCAGCAGCAAAAGGGGACAGGAGGACAATCAGCCCCAGCATTTT	CASSKRGQEDNQPQHF
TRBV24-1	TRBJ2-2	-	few	TGTGCCACCAGTGATCGCCAGGGTCTCGGGGAGCTGTTTTTT	CATSDRQGLGELFF
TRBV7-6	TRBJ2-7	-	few	TGTGCCAGCAGCTTAACGACTAGTAATGGCGAGCAGTACTTC	CASSLTTSNGEQYF
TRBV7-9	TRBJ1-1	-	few	TGTGCCAGCAGCAATCGACAGGCCGTTGAAGCTTTCTTT	CASSNRQAVEAFF
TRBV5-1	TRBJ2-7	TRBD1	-	TGCGCCAGCAGCGATTCCGGGACAGGGTCCGAGCAGTACTTC	CASSDSGTGSEQYF
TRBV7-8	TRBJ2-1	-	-	TGTGCCAGCAGCTTAGTGGTGGGTTTAACCTACAATGAGCAGTTCTTC	CASSLVVGLTYNEQFF
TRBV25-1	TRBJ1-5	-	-	TGTGCCAGCAGTGCCGGACTGGGTGTGGGGCCCCAGCATTTT	CASSAGLGVGPQHF
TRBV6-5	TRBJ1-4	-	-	TGTGCCAGCAGGCGTGTTTCTAATGAAAAACTGTTTTTT	CASRRVSNEKLFF
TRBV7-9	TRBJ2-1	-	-	TGTGCCAGCCGATACCCCTCTCGGTACAATGAGCAGTTCTTC	CASRYPSRYNEQFF
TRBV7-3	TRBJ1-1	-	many	TGTGCCAGCAGCTTAAGTGTTAACACTGAAGCTTTCTTT	CASSLSVNTEAFF
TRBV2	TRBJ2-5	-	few	TGTGCCAGCACCCGGGACATCCAAGAGACCCAGTACTTC	CASTRDIQETQYF
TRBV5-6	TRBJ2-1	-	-	TGTGCCAGCAGCTTTCAAGTAGGGGCCGTCTCCGCTGAGCAGTTCTTC	CASSFQVGAVSAEQFF
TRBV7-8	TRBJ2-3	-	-	TGTGCCAGCAGCTTAGGGACCACTAGCACAGATACGCAGTATTTT	CASSLGTTSTDTQYF
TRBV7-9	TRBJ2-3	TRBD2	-	TGTGCCAGCAGCCTAGGGCGGGGGGCCTCAGATACGCAGTATTTT	CASSLGRGASDTQYF
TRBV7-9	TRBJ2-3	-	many	TGTGCCAGCAGTCAAGGACGCGGGGTCACAGATACGCAGTATTTT	CASSQGRGVTDTQYF
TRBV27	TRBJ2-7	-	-	TGTGCCAGCAGTTTAACGGGGTACTACGAGCAGTACTTC	CASSLTGYYEQYF
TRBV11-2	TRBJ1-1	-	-	TGTGCCAGTTTCTCTCTGAAAATGAATGAAGCTTTCTTT	CASFSLKMNEAFF
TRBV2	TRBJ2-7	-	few	TGTGCCAGCAGTGAGGTAGCCGGGCAGTACTTC	CASSEVAGQYF
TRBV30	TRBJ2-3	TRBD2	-	TGTGCCTGGAGTGCAGGGCGGGGGACAGATACGCAGTATTTT	CAWSAGRGTDTQYF
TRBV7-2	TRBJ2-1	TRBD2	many	TGTGCCAGCAGCTCCCAAGCGGGAGTTTCCTACAATGAGCAGTTCTTC	CASSSQAGVSYNEQFF
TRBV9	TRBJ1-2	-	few	TGTGCCAGCAGCGTTCGATGGAACTATGGCTACACCTTC	CASSVRWNYGYTF
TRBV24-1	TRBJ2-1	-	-	TGTGCCACCAGTGACCCTACTTACAATGAGCAGTTCTTC	CATSDPTYNEQFF
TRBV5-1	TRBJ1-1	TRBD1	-	TGCGCCAGCAGACCCGGAACAGGGGACGAAACTGAAGCTTTCTTT	CASRPGTGDETEAFF
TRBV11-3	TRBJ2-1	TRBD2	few	TGTGCCAGCAGCTCCGATACCTCGACTAGCGTTGAGCAGTTCTTC	CASSSDTSTSVEQFF
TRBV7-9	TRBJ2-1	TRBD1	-	TGTGCCAGCAGCTTACGCGGGATGACAGGGGCCTACAATGAGCAGTTCTTC	CASSLRGMTGAYNEQFF
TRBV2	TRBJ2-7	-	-	TGTGCCAGCACCGAACGTCGGGAGCAGTACTTC	CASTERREQYF
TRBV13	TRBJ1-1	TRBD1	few	TGTGCCAGCAGCTGGAGACAGGGGATAGAAGCTTTCTTT	CASSWRQGIEAFF
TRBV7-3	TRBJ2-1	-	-	TGTGCCAGCAGCCCGAAGTGGGGAGGAAATGAGCAGTTCTTC	CASSPKWGGNEQFF
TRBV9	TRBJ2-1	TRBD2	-	TGTGCCAGCAGCGTAGGGGGCGGGAGTAACAACAATGAGCAGTTCTTC	CASSVGGGSNNNEQFF
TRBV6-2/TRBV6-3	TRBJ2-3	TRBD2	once	TGTGCCAGCAGTTCGACAACGGGAGGAGCAGATACGCAGTACTTT	CASSSTTGGADTQYF
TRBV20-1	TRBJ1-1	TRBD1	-	TGCAGTGCTAGAGAGCCTCCTGGGGGACAGTCGAACACTGAAGCTTTCTTT	CSAREPPGGQSNTEAFF
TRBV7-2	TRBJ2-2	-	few	TGTGCCAGCAGCTTAAGGACATTCGGGGAGCTGTTTTTT	CASSLRTFGELFF
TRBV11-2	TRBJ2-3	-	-	TGTGCCAGCAGCTTAGATCTTAGCAGGTCCTCTCGTGGTACGCAGTATTTT	CASSLDLSRSSRGTQYF
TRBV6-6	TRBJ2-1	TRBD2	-	TGTGCCAGTGACCCGGGACTAGCGGGAAACAATGAGCAGTTCTTC	CASDPGLAGNNEQFF
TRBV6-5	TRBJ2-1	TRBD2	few	TGTGCCAGCGGGAGGGCTTCGGATGAGCAGTTCTTC	CASGRASDEQFF
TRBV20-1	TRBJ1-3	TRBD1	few	TGCAGTGCTACCGGGACAGGGATTGGAGACACCATATATTTT	CSATGTGIGDTIYF
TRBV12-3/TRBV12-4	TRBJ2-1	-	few	TGTGCCAGCAGTCCCGAGGGGGGGAGCTCCTACAATGAGCAGTTCTTC	CASSPEGGSSYNEQFF